This TCR beta chain came from a study of T cells in Graves' hyperthyroidism and ophthalmopathy. Researchers took RNA transcripts and amplified the TCR beta CDR3 regions from them. The TCR CDR3 was amplified in a first-round RT-PCR using the HTBI primer set. TCRdb itself ran the multiplex PCR reads through MiXCR, one entry per CDR3 protein. The data show 600,000 or so distinct CDR3 sequences, around 15% seen once. This clonotype was observed once. A much larger clonotype is one base distant, so this may be a read error. Losses at the gene ends were 5 bases for V and 2 bases for J; bases not matched to a gene: 9. Looked up from germline, CDR1 is MNHEY and CDR2 is SMNVEV (reference sequence). The CDR3 totals 15 residues.

The J gene is TRBJ2-7, the V gene TRBV27, with 7 nucleotides matching TRBD1. The material sequenced was blood. This sequence originates from a woman aged 25 to 39 with Graves' hyperthyroidism. CDR3 protein: CASSTQGQSTYEQYF. Written as DNA, the CDR3 is TGTGCCAGCAGTACCCAGGGACAGTCGACCTACGAGCAGTACTTC.